Listed below are T cell receptor beta chains from one sample, sequenced in a study of blood T cell repertoires in COVID-19. This table comes from immunoSEQ multiplex PCR, and its TCRdb copy is limited to in-frame clones, with some not included. Of hundreds of thousands of clones listed, 90% were seen once; the top ten hold roughly 0.25%. The specimen sequenced was peripheral blood. These receptors originate from a young woman with acute or convalescent COVID-19. The CDR3 runs from the conserved cysteine through the conserved F or W. The D gene is left open where the match is weak.

v_gene	d_gene	j_gene	CDR3aa
TRBV4-3	TRBD1	TRBJ2-2	CASSQPGTGGYTGELFF
TRBV24-1	-	TRBJ1-2	CATSDPDISLGDYYGYTF
TRBV2	TRBD1	TRBJ1-2	CASSGQGNYGYTF
TRBV5-6	TRBD2	TRBJ2-7	CASAPPGRDRYEQYF
TRBV6-4	TRBD1	TRBJ1-2	CASSEGTGGDGYTF
TRBV6-2/TRBV6-3	-	TRBJ1-1	CASSYRRGPYGNTEAFF
TRBV6-5	TRBD1	TRBJ2-1	CASRGQGYNEQFF
TRBV5-6	-	TRBJ2-7	CASSFATGEGEQYF
TRBV27	TRBD2	TRBJ2-7	CASSHGLAGSYEQYF
TRBV6-5	-	TRBJ2-7	CASSLERSRVRGQYF
TRBV4-1	-	TRBJ1-1	CASRLGPGRDTEAFF
TRBV30	-	TRBJ1-4	CAWSVRGGRPNEKLFF
TRBV5-1	TRBD2	TRBJ2-3	CASSSYPGTSGGARDTQYF
TRBV12-3/TRBV12-4	-	TRBJ1-4	CASRRYNEKLFF
TRBV9	TRBD2	TRBJ2-7	CASSVGLAGNSYEQYF
TRBV5-1	-	TRBJ2-7	CASSLVSRIYEQYF
TRBV12-3/TRBV12-4	-	TRBJ1-1	CASSLVAGAEAFF
TRBV10-3	TRBD1	TRBJ2-7	CAISGDRDRDYYEQYF
TRBV25-1	-	TRBJ1-6	CASSGQVYNSPLHF
TRBV9	TRBD2	TRBJ2-1	CASSASLAVEQFF
TRBV27	TRBD1	TRBJ1-6	CASMPRAGGHSPLHF
TRBV3-1/TRBV3-2	-	TRBJ2-1	CASSQGRGPNEQFF
TRBV4-2	-	TRBJ1-3	CASSQAWREAPGNTIYF
TRBV11-2	TRBD2	TRBJ2-5	CASTFLAGRGETQYF
TRBV19	TRBD1	TRBJ1-5	CASSIEGQRNQPQHF
TRBV30	-	TRBJ1-5	CAWSKSDNQPQHF
TRBV28	TRBD2	TRBJ2-2	CASSLWASGGGPTGELFF
TRBV4-2	-	TRBJ1-1	CASSANENTEAFF
TRBV19	TRBD2	TRBJ2-2	CASKMGSGGAGELFF
TRBV5-1	-	TRBJ1-1	CASSTGNTEAFF
TRBV15	-	TRBJ2-7	CATSRDMKPTDEQYF
TRBV5-1	-	TRBJ1-6	CAGSLEGGAPLHF
TRBV2	TRBD1	TRBJ1-3	CASSGDRGLTSSGNTIYF
TRBV30	-	TRBJ1-2	CAWTSLRVRYGYTF
TRBV4-1	TRBD1	TRBJ1-2	CASSQRDSTNYGYTF
TRBV7-9	-	TRBJ1-1	CASSLGPGAEAFF
TRBV3-1/TRBV3-2	TRBD1	TRBJ1-1	CASSHFRSGGEAFF
TRBV3-1/TRBV3-2	-	TRBJ1-1	CASSRGSTEAFF
TRBV6-5	TRBD1	TRBJ1-5	CATKSQGASNQPQHF
TRBV5-1	-	TRBJ1-5	CASSLGQGYGNQPQHF
TRBV6-5	TRBD1	TRBJ1-2	CASSYSGTVISAGYTF
TRBV5-4	-	TRBJ1-2	CASSTWGRARPLNYGYTF